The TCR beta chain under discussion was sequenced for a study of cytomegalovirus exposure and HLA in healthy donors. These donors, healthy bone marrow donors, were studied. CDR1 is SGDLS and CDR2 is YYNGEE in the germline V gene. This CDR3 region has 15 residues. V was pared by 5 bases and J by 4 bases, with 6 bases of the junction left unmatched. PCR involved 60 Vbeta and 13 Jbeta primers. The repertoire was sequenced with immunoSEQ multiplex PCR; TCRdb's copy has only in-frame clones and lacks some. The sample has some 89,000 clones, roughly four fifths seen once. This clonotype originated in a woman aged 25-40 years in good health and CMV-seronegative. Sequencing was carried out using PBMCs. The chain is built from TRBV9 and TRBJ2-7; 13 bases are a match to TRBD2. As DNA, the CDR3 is TGTGCCAGCAGTGGACTAGCGGGAGTTAAGTACGAGCAGTACTTC. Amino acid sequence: CASSGLAGVKYEQYF. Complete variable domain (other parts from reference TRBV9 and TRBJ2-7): DSGVTQTPKHLITATGQRVTLRCSPRSGDLSVYWYQQSLDQGLQFLIQYYNGEERAKGNILERFSAQQFPDLHSELNLSSLELGDSALYFCASSGLAGVKYEQYFGPGTRLTVT.